The source of this T cell receptor (beta chain) is a study of early T cells in non-severe SARS-CoV-2 infection. Study-wide results and caveats: Anti-spike CD8 responses were favored in VDJdb matching, and private and CD4 specificities were missed.

Concerning this clonotype: Its antigen is as yet unknown.

The CDR3 loop spans 14 amino acids. The V gene end was trimmed by 5 bases and the J gene end by 7 bases; junction bases not matched to a gene: 2. Separate cDNA molecules each had unique molecular identifiers attached to them. TCRdb fed the 5' RACE reads into MiXCR, producing one record per CDR3 protein. Of more than 30,000 distinct CDR3 sequences in the sample, 5.8% were seen once. The chain joins TRBV12-3 or TRBV12-4 to TRBJ2-2, with 12 bases that match TRBD2. This clonotype originated in an adult who was a healthcare worker with PCR-confirmed SARS-CoV-2 infection or an uninfected control (not recorded which). Sequencing used whole blood. The DNA of the CDR3 is TGTGCCAGCAGTCTACTAGCGGGAGGCGGGGAGCTGTTTTTT. Translating gives CASSLLAGGGELFF.